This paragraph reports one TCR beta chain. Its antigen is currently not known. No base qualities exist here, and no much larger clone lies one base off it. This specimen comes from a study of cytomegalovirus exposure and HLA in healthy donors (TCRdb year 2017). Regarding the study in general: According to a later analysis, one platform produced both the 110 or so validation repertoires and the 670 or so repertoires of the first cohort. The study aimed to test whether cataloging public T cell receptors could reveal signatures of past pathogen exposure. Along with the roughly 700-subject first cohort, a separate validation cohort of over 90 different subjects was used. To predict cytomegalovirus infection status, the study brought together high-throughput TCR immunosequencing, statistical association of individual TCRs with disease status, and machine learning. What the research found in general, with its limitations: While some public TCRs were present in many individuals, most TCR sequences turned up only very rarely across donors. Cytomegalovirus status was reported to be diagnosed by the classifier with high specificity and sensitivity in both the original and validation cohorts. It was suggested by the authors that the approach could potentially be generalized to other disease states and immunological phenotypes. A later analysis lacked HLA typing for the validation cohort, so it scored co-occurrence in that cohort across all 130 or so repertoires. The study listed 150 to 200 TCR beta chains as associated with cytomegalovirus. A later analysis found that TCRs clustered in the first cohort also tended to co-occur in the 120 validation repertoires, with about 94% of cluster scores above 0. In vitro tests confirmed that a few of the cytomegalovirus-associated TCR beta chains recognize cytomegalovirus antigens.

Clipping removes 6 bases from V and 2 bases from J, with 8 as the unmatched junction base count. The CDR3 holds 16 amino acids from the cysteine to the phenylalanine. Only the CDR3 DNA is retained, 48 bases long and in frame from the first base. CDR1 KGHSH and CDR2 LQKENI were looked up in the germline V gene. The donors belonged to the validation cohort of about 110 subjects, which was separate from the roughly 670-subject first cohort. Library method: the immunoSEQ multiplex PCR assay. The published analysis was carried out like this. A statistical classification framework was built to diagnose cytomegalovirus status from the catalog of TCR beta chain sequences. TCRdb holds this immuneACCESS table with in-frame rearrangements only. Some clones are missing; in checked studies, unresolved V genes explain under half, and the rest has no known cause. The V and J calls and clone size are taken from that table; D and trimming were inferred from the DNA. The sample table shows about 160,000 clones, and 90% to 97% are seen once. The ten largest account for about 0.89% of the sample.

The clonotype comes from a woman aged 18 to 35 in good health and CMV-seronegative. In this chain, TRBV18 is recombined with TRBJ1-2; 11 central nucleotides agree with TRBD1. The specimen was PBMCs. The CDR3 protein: CASSPGTGGGNYGYTF. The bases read TGTGCCAGCTCCCCCGGGACAGGGGGGGGCAACTATGGCTACACCTTC. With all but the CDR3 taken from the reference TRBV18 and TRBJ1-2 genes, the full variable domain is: NAGVMQNPRHLVRRRGQEARLRCSPMKGHSHVYWYRQLPEEGLKFMVYLQKENIIDESGMPKERFSAEFPKEGPSILRIQQVVRGDSAAYFCASSPGTGGGNYGYTFGSGTRLTVV.